The rows below give T cell receptor beta chains drawn from one sample of a study of blood T cell repertoires in COVID-19. TCRdb keeps only in-frame clones here, not all; method: immunoSEQ multiplex PCR. The profile covers under 250,000 clones, with 82% appearing a single time and roughly 5.5% taken by the ten largest. The sequencing sample was made of peripheral blood. These receptors originate from a woman between 65 and 79 years old with COVID-19, enrolled during active disease. The CDR3 runs from the conserved cysteine through the conserved F or W. The D gene is left open where the match is weak. Expanded clones are given a class, and other clones once, few, many or no size at all.

D gene	clone size	V gene	J gene	CDR3 protein	CDR3 DNA
TRBD2	.	TRBV28	TRBJ2-7	CASSLGGSYEQYF	TGTGCCAGCAGTCTCGGGGGGTCCTACGAGCAGTACTTC
TRBD1	.	TRBV28	TRBJ1-2	CASSRTGPYGYTF	TGTGCCAGCAGTCGGACAGGGCCCTATGGCTACACCTTC
TRBD2	few	TRBV24-1	TRBJ2-1	CATSPSGRENEQFF	TGTGCCACCAGTCCCTCGGGGCGGGAGAATGAGCAGTTCTTC
TRBD1	.	TRBV6-4	TRBJ1-4	CASSDSFPGCRGPSTNEKLFF	TGTGCCAGCAGTGACTCTTTTCCGGGTTGCAGGGGGCCTTCAACTAATGAAAAACTGTTTTTT
TRBD2	.	TRBV5-1	TRBJ2-3	CASRRMAGGDTDTQYF	TGCGCCAGCAGGCGGATGGCGGGAGGCGACACAGATACGCAGTATTTT
.	.	TRBV2	TRBJ2-3	CASSTLGVDTQYF	TGTGCCAGCAGTACCTTAGGGGTAGATACGCAGTATTTT
TRBD2	.	TRBV5-1	TRBJ2-1	CASSLTGGGNEQFF	TGCGCCAGCAGCTTGACGGGAGGAGGCAATGAGCAGTTCTTC
TRBD2	.	TRBV2	TRBJ2-3	CASRRRTSGTDTQYF	TGTGCCAGCAGGAGGAGGACTAGCGGAACAGATACGCAGTATTTT
TRBD2	.	TRBV29-1	TRBJ2-1	CSGGPGLAGNEQFF	TGCAGCGGGGGGCCGGGACTAGCGGGTAATGAGCAGTTCTTC
.	.	TRBV19	TRBJ1-5	CASSIKSDQPQHF	TGTGCCAGTAGTATTAAGAGCGATCAGCCCCAGCATTTT
.	.	TRBV29-1	TRBJ1-1	CSAFLPVRTEAFF	TGCAGCGCTTTCTTACCGGTACGCACTGAAGCTTTCTTT
TRBD1	.	TRBV4-2	TRBJ2-7	CASSQVGGQGNEQYF	TGTGCCAGCAGCCAAGTTGGGGGACAGGGAAACGAGCAGTACTTC
.	few	TRBV21-1	TRBJ1-1	CASSGRVDTEAFF	TGTGCCAGCAGCGGCCGGGTGGACACTGAAGCTTTCTTT
TRBD2	.	TRBV18	TRBJ2-5	CASSSGLAGETQYF	TGTGCCAGCTCGTCAGGACTAGCGGGAGAGACCCAGTACTTC
.	.	TRBV5-4	TRBJ1-2	CAGGQPGARFYTF	TGTGCCGGAGGACAGCCCGGGGCCCGCTTCTACACCTTC
.	.	TRBV6-5	TRBJ2-5	CASLRGETQYF	TGTGCCAGCCTTAGGGGGGAGACCCAGTACTTC
.	.	TRBV27	TRBJ1-2	CASRVDRSYGYTF	TGTGCCAGCCGGGTGGACAGATCGTATGGCTACACCTTC
TRBD1	.	TRBV2	TRBJ1-1	CASNAGQVNTEAFF	TGTGCCAGCAATGCGGGACAGGTGAACACTGAAGCTTTCTTT
TRBD2	.	TRBV19	TRBJ2-1	CASSIVYAGGDEQFF	TGTGCCAGTAGTATAGTGTATGCGGGAGGTGATGAGCAGTTCTTC
TRBD1	.	TRBV27	TRBJ2-1	CASRGTGVSSYNEQFF	TGTGCCAGCAGGGGGACAGGGGTTAGCTCCTACAATGAGCAGTTCTTC
TRBD1	.	TRBV2	TRBJ1-1	CASSRTGSPTEAFF	TGTGCCAGCAGTCGGACAGGGTCTCCCACTGAAGCTTTCTTT
.	.	TRBV28	TRBJ2-2	CASSSLGRTRTGELFF	TGTGCCAGCAGTTCACTAGGTCGTACGAGAACCGGGGAGCTGTTTTTT
.	.	TRBV10-2	TRBJ2-1	CASTQGDVQFF	TGCGCCAGCACGCAGGGCGATGTGCAGTTCTTC